Listed here is a single T cell receptor beta chain. This record belongs to a study of shared clonotypes between healthy human individuals. Sequencing was performed with immunoSEQ multiplex PCR; in TCRdb, only in-frame clones are kept and a portion is missing. The sample consists of roughly 500,000 clones, about 76% of them appearing once. This CDR3 spans 15 amino acids. Germline values: CDR1 LNHDA, CDR2 SQIVND (reference sequence). With 7 bases removed from V and 0 bases from J, the gap between germline ends came to 15 bases. This TCR was sampled from a woman aged 40 to 50 in good health. Some clones in this sample may be carry-over from other donors' samples. J is TRBJ1-2 and V is TRBV19; D perhaps matches TRBD1 (6 bases). Input material: PBMCs. CDR3 sequence: CASNPAGATNYGYTF. The CDR3, as DNA: TGTGCCAGTAATCCGGCGGGGGCTACTAACTATGGCTACACCTTC.